Presented here are 32 T cell receptor beta chains from one specimen sequenced in a study of blood T cell repertoires in COVID-19. Only in-frame clones appear in the TCRdb table, and some are missing; sequencing was by immunoSEQ multiplex PCR. The repertoire consists of roughly 160,000 clones, with roughly 84% occurring once and the leading ten covering 10%. The sequencing input was peripheral blood. The receptors shown here come from a woman older than 75 with active or convalescent COVID-19.

The V gene is TRBV25-1, the J gene TRBJ2-5, with 12 bases identical to TRBD1. The V and J ends lost 3 bases and 5 bases, in that order; junction bases with no gene match: 4. Germline CDR1 is MGHDK and CDR2 is SYGVNS. This CDR3 comprises 15 residues. CDR3 protein: CASSDTGTGGETQYF. CDR3 DNA sequence: TGTGCCAGCAGTGACACCGGGACAGGGGGCGAGACCCAGTACTTC. The variable domain in full, with the rest retrieved from reference TRBV25-1 and TRBJ2-5, is EADIYQTPRYLVIGTGKKITLECSQTMGHDKMYWYQQDPGMELHLIHYSYGVNSTEKGDLSSESTVSRIRTEHFPLTLESARPSHTSQYLCASSDTGTGGETQYFGPGTRLLVL.

The chain employs TRBV6-2 or TRBV6-3 and TRBJ2-5; 7 bases map to TRBD2. Germline assignment: CDR1 MNHEY and CDR2 SVGEGT. This CDR3 is 14 amino acids long. Unmatched junction bases numbered 8, after V lost 6 bases and J lost 4 bases. The CDR3 DNA reads TGTGCCAGCAGCCGGACTAGGGGTTCAGAGACCCAGTACTTC. Translating gives CASSRTRGSETQYF.

The chain has TRBV2 and TRBJ1-1; 8 bases line up with TRBD1. This CDR3 is 15 amino acids long. The V and J ends lost 7 bases and 0 bases, in that order; junction bases with no gene match: 7. Germline lookup yields CDR1 SNHLY and CDR2 FYNNEI. The CDR3: CASTPQQGVNTEAFF. In DNA, the CDR3 is TGTGCCAGCACCCCTCAACAGGGGGTGAACACTGAAGCTTTCTTT. Complete variable domain (other parts from reference TRBV2 and TRBJ1-1): EPEVTQTPSHQVTQMGQEVILRCVPISNHLYFYWYRQILGQKVEFLVSFYNNEISEKSEIFDDQFSVERPDGSNFTLKIRSTKLEDSAMYFCASTPQQGVNTEAFFGQGTRLTVV.

The V gene is TRBV4-2, the J gene TRBJ2-7, with 9 bases identical to TRBD1. Germline CDR1 reads LGHNA; CDR2 reads YNFKEQ. The CDR3 totals 16 residues. V trimming: 0 bases; J trimming: 2 bases; junction bases outside the gene matches: 5. The CDR3, as DNA: TGTGCCAGCAGCCAAGACCGAAGACAGGGGGCCTACGAGCAGTACTTC. It is translated as CASSQDRRQGAYEQYF.

The chain links TRBV6-2 or TRBV6-3 to TRBJ2-1; TRBD2 aligns across 9 bases. The J segment lost 9 bases and the V segment lost 5 bases, leaving 8 bases of the junction unmatched. The germline CDR1 and CDR2 sequences are MNHEY and SVGEGT. This CDR3 region has 14 residues. DNA of the CDR3: TGTGCCAGCAGTCCCGGGACTAGCCTTACTGAGCAGTTCTTC. Translation: CASSPGTSLTEQFF.

V is TRBV10-3 and J is TRBJ2-2; 7 nucleotides agree with TRBD2. Germline lookup yields CDR1 ENHRY and CDR2 SYGVKD. With 8 bases clipped from V and 3 bases from J, the junction kept 6 bases outside the gene matches. The CDR3 is 14 residues long. The CDR3 nucleotides are TGTGCCATCGGTGGACTAGGAGACACCGGGGAGCTGTTTTTT. It is translated as CAIGGLGDTGELFF.

The chain recombines TRBV9 with TRBJ1-5; D may be TRBD1 (5 bases). Germline assignment: CDR1 SGDLS and CDR2 YYNGEE. V dropped 0 bases and J dropped 1 base, with 11 bases sitting between them. The CDR3 runs 16 residues. The CDR3 protein is CASSVGPGQSNQPQHF. The CDR3 DNA follows: TGTGCCAGCAGCGTAGGGCCAGGGCAGAGCAATCAGCCCCAGCATTTT.

J is TRBJ1-5 and V is TRBV27; a possible D gene is TRBD1 (6 bases). Trimming cost V 5 bases and J 6 bases, with 17 bases left between them. The CDR3 totals 15 residues. Looked up from germline, CDR1 is MNHEY and CDR2 is SMNVEV (reference sequence). In DNA form, the CDR3 reads TGTGCCAGCAGTCCCCTGGGGGCAGAAGGTCAGCCCCAGCATTTT. This gives the protein CASSPLGAEGQPQHF.

The chain employs TRBV6-1 and TRBJ2-1; TRBD2 might be the D (6 bases). CDR3 size: 15 residues. Germline assignment: CDR1 MNHNS and CDR2 SASEGT. The germline V and J ends were trimmed by 1 base and 1 base, with 8 bases remaining between them. The DNA of the CDR3 is TGTGCCAGCAGTGAAGGTAGCGGTTCCTACAATGAGCAGTTCTTC. It is translated as CASSEGSGSYNEQFF.

The J gene is TRBJ2-7, the V gene TRBV10-3, with D perhaps matching TRBD2 (5 bases). The CDR3 is made up of 13 amino acids. V lost 10 bases and J 3 bases, leaving 16 bases between the germline ends. Germline assignment: CDR1 ENHRY and CDR2 SYGVKD. The CDR3: CASLGRGIYEQYF. The CDR3 nucleotides read TGTGCCAGCTTAGGGAGAGGTATCTACGAGCAGTACTTC.

The chain recombines TRBV6-5 with TRBJ2-3; TRBD1 is a possible D gene (6 bases). V shed 5 bases and J shed 0 bases, with 9 bases lying between them. This CDR3 has 14 amino acids. CDR1 MNHEY and CDR2 SVGAGI come from the germline V gene. CDR3: CASSRTVSTDTQYF. The DNA for the CDR3 is TGTGCCAGCAGTAGGACAGTTAGCACAGATACGCAGTATTTT.

The count of this clone is one. This chain joins TRBV6-5 and TRBJ1-1; no clear D. The germline V and J ends were trimmed by 5 bases and 5 bases, with 12 bases remaining between them. This CDR3 is built from 13 residues. Germline CDR1 is MNHEY and CDR2 is SVGAGI. The CDR3 DNA follows: TGTGCCAGCAGTAGGGTGGGGAGGACTGAAGCTTTCTTT. Protein product: CASSRVGRTEAFF.

The V and J genes are TRBV5-4 and TRBJ2-2; tentative D call: TRBD2 (6 bases). Germline V gives CDR1 SGHNT, CDR2 YYREEE (reference sequence). V gave up 4 bases and J gave up 7 bases, with 14 bases separating them. CDR3 length: 14 amino acids. DNA of the CDR3: TGTGCCAGCAGCCGTCGGGAGAAGGACGGGGAGCTGTTTTTT. This encodes CASSRREKDGELFF.

In its sample, this clone was seen a few times. The chain joins TRBV4-1 to TRBJ1-2; 8 positions match TRBD1. V trimming: 1 base; J trimming: 8 bases; junction bases outside the gene matches: 3. CDR1 MGHRA and CDR2 YSYEKL come from the germline V gene. The CDR3 contains 13 residues. This CDR3 is CASSQGTGIGYTF. The CDR3 region has the DNA TGCGCCAGCAGCCAAGGGACAGGGATCGGCTACACCTTC.

The V and J genes are TRBV10-1 and TRBJ1-4; D is uncertain. From germline, CDR1 is WNHNN and CDR2 SYGVQD (reference sequence). The V end lost 3 bases, the J end lost 7 bases, and 9 bases lay between the germline ends. This CDR3 is 13 amino acids long. CDR3 amino acids: CASSDRRGEKLFF. CDR3 sequence (DNA): TGCGCCAGCAGTGACAGGCGGGGTGAAAAACTGTTTTTT.

The rearrangement joins TRBV27 to TRBJ2-2, with 8 bases matching TRBD1. Germline V gene sequence: CDR1 MNHEY, CDR2 SMNVEV (reference sequence). This CDR3 comprises 16 residues. V gave up 8 bases and J gave up 5 bases; unmatched junction bases: 13. The CDR3 sequence is CASLYVDREKTGELFF. Here the CDR3 DNA reads TGTGCCAGCCTTTACGTGGACAGGGAGAAAACCGGGGAGCTGTTTTTT.

The chain joins TRBV5-1 to TRBJ2-3; 12 nucleotides align to TRBD2. The V gene end was trimmed by 3 bases and the J gene end by 5 bases; junction bases not matched to a gene: 16. From germline, CDR1 is SGHRS and CDR2 YFSETQ. The CDR3 has 19 residues. CDR3 nucleotide sequence: TGCGCCAGCAGCTGGGGGATTCGACTAGCGGGAGTAGGAGGAGATACGCAGTATTTT. Its protein product is CASSWGIRLAGVGGDTQYF. Full variable domain (rest looked up from reference TRBV5-1 and TRBJ2-3): KAGVTQTPRYLIKTRGQQVTLSCSPISGHRSVSWYQQTPGQGLQFLFEYFSETQRNKGNFPGRFSGRQFSNSRSEMNVSTLELGDSALYLCASSWGIRLAGVGGDTQYFGPGTRLTVL.

The V gene is TRBV5-1, the J gene TRBJ2-1, with 8 bases lining up with TRBD2. The V segment lost 4 bases and the J segment 9 bases; nucleotides outside the gene matches: 6. The germline gives CDR1 SGHRS, CDR2 YFSETQ. This CDR3 spans 13 amino acids. The CDR3 sequence: CASSEAGAFEQFF. The CDR3 DNA follows: TGCGCCAGCAGCGAAGCGGGAGCCTTTGAGCAGTTCTTC.

The rearrangement uses TRBV19 and TRBJ2-1; a possible D gene is TRBD1 (5 bases). The V gene's germline CDR1 is LNHDA and CDR2 SQIVND (reference sequence). V lost 6 bases and J lost 1, with 13 bases in between. CDR3 length equals 15 residues. CDR3 in amino acids: CASSLATGSYNEQFF. CDR3 in DNA: TGTGCCAGTAGCCTTGCCACAGGTTCCTACAATGAGCAGTTCTTC.

The chain joins TRBV6-2 or TRBV6-3 to TRBJ1-1; TRBD1 matches 8 bases. The germline V gene encodes CDR1 MNHEY and CDR2 SVGEGT. V shed 5 bases and J 3 bases; nucleotides not matched to a gene: 5. This CDR3 is 14 amino acids long. The CDR3: CASSQGARYTEAFF. CDR3 coding DNA: TGTGCCAGCAGTCAGGGGGCTAGGTACACTGAAGCTTTCTTT.

The chain employs TRBV6-6 and TRBJ2-7, with 8 bases fitting TRBD1. V was clipped by 7 bases and J by 9 bases; unmatched bases: 11. From germline, CDR1 is MNHNY and CDR2 SVGAGI (reference sequence). The CDR3 is 13 residues long. CDR3 sequence (DNA): TGTGCCAGCAAAATCAGACAGGGGTGGGGGCAGTACTTC. Translating it yields CASKIRQGWGQYF.

The chain has TRBV12-3 or TRBV12-4 and TRBJ1-1; no clear D. This CDR3 contains 11 residues. The V and J ends lost 7 bases and 6 bases respectively, with 9 bases between them. DNA of the CDR3: TGTGCCAGCATCCGGAGGGCTGAAGCTTTCTTT. Amino acids: CASIRRAEAFF.

This clone was detected only a few times. V and J are TRBV28 and TRBJ2-3; TRBD2 matches 7 bases. With 4 bases clipped from V and 6 bases from J, the junction kept 7 bases outside the gene matches. Germline V gene sequence: CDR1 MDHEN, CDR2 SYDVKM. This CDR3 has 14 amino acids. The CDR3 DNA is TGTGCCAGCAGTTGGCCGACTAGCAAGGATACGCAGTATTTT. This codes for CASSWPTSKDTQYF.

To note about this clone: The sample carries other DNA sequences with the same CDR3. CDR3 region: CASSLSGGGQETQYF. The CDR3 DNA is TGCGCCAGCAGCTTGTCAGGGGGTGGACAAGAGACCCAGTACTTC. This chain connects TRBV5-1 to TRBJ2-5; 7 positions match TRBD1. The CDR3 covers 15 residues. Germline V gene data show CDR1 as SGHRS and CDR2 as YFSETQ. V trimming: 1 base; J trimming: 2 bases; junction bases outside the gene matches: 5.

This clone was picked up one time. The chain couples TRBV9 to TRBJ1-3, with D tentatively TRBD1 (5 bases). CDR1 and CDR2 (germline): SGDLS, YYNGEE. The CDR3 sequence is 15 residues long. V was pared by 4 bases and J by 0 bases, with 11 bases between. This CDR3 reads CASSPRGVSGNTIYF. CDR3 coding DNA: TGTGCCAGCAGCCCCCGGGGGGTCTCTGGAAACACCATATATTTT.

The V gene is TRBV7-9, the J gene TRBJ2-6, with 9 bases fitting TRBD2. The V and J ends lost 5 bases and 1 base, in that order; junction bases with no gene match: 9. This CDR3 is 18 amino acids long. Per germline, CDR1 SEHNR and CDR2 FQNEAQ (reference sequence). CDR3: CASSTWAGGPSGANVLTF. DNA for the CDR3: TGTGCCAGCAGCACCTGGGCGGGAGGGCCTTCTGGGGCCAACGTCCTGACTTTC.

The gene calls are TRBV18 and TRBJ1-6, with D tentatively TRBD1 (5 bases). V lost 3 bases to trimming and J lost 7 bases, with 10 bases between them. The germline V gene has CDR1 KGHSH and CDR2 LQKENI. CDR3 length: 14 amino acids. The CDR3 DNA reads as TGTGCCAGCTCACCTTCAGGGAAGAATTCACCCCTCCACTTT. The encoded protein is CASSPSGKNSPLHF.

The V and J genes are TRBV28 and TRBJ1-3, with unresolved D. This CDR3 contains 17 residues. V lost 5 bases, J lost 0 bases, and 17 bases lay in between. Germline V gene data show CDR1 as MDHEN and CDR2 as SYDVKM. The CDR3 reads CASSLMGLLSSGNTIYF. CDR3 in DNA: TGTGCCAGCAGTCTCATGGGCCTGCTGAGCTCTGGAAACACCATATATTTT.

This clone was counted a few times. This sequence joins TRBV7-2 and TRBJ1-6, with a weak D call TRBD1 (5 bases). Trimming cost V 2 bases and J 13 bases, with 9 bases left between them. Germline loops: CDR1 SGHTA, CDR2 FQGNSA. The CDR3 runs to 12 residues. The CDR3 coding sequence is TGTGCCAGCAGCTTATTAAAGGGGCCCCTCCACTTT. This sequence encodes CASSLLKGPLHF.

The rearrangement joins TRBV18 to TRBJ1-1; perhaps TRBD1 as D (6 bases). Germline loops: CDR1 KGHSH, CDR2 LQKENI. The CDR3 spans 14 residues. The germline V and J ends were trimmed by 6 bases and 1 base, with 12 bases remaining between them. This chain's CDR3 is CASSPNRANTEAFF. The CDR3 nucleotides read TGTGCCAGCTCGCCCAACAGGGCGAACACTGAAGCTTTCTTT.

The chain uses TRBV6-4 and TRBJ1-2; D not resolved. CDR3 length equals 14 residues. V was clipped by 7 bases and J by 5 bases, with 17 bases between them. Germline CDR1 is MRHNA and CDR2 is SNTAGT. CDR3 loop: CASKAEALGYGYTF. The CDR3 nucleotides are TGTGCCAGCAAGGCTGAGGCCCTTGGGTATGGCTACACCTTC.

The gene calls are TRBV10-3 and TRBJ1-1; TRBD1 aligns across 8 bases. Trimming removed 4 bases from V and 7 bases from J; junction bases left unmatched: 11. The CDR3 extends over 15 amino acids. Germline CDR1 and CDR2: ENHRY and SYGVKD. In DNA form, the CDR3 reads TGTGCCATCAGTGGGGCAGGGGGCTATAGTGGTGAAGCTTTCTTT. Its protein product is CAISGAGGYSGEAFF.